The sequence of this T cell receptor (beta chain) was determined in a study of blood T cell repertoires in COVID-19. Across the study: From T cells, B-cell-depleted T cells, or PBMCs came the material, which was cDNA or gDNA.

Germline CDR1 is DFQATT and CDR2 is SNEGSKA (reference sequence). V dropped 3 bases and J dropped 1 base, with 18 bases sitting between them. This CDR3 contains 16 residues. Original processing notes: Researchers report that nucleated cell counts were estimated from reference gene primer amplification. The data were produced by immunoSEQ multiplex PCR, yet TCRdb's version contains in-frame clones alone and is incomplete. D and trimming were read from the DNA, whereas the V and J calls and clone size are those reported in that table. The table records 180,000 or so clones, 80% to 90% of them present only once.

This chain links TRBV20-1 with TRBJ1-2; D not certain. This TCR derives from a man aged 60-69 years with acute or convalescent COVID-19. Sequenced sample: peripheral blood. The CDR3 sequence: CSASFGQREFNYGYTF. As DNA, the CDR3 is TGCAGTGCTAGTTTCGGGCAGAGGGAATTTAACTATGGCTACACCTTC.